These 30 T cell receptor beta chains came from one sample sequenced in a study of blood T cell repertoires in COVID-19. Assay: immunoSEQ multiplex PCR; the TCRdb copy retains only in-frame clones and omits some. The sample lists 150,000 or so clones; approximately 80% were seen once. Sequences were obtained from PBMCs or T cells enriched from blood (not recorded which). The source is a man aged 35 to 55 who had recovered from COVID-19.

This chain links TRBV11-2 with TRBJ2-7; D unresolved. CDR1 and CDR2 from the germline V gene are SGHAT and FQNNGV. The CDR3 covers 13 residues. Trimming shortened V by 0 bases and J by 1 base, and 4 bases separated the two germline ends. The CDR3 DNA reads as TGTGCCAGCAGCTTAGACGTGTCCTACGAGCAGTACTTC. Translation: CASSLDVSYEQYF.

The J gene is TRBJ2-7, the V gene TRBV7-8; D is unresolved. The germline V gene encodes CDR1 SGHVS and CDR2 FQNEAQ. V lost 5 bases to trimming and J lost 7 bases, with 18 bases between them. The CDR3 sequence is 14 residues long. Written as DNA, the CDR3 is TGTGCCAGCAGCCAAAGCTCCGGGTCCCCGGAGCAGTACGTC. Residues: CASSQSSGSPEQYV.

The chain links TRBV30 to TRBJ1-1; unclear D gene. V gave up 0 bases and J gave up 0 bases, with 8 bases separating them. Germline CDR1 reads GTSNPN; CDR2 reads SVGIG (reference sequence). This CDR3 contains 14 residues. The DNA for the CDR3 is TGTGCCTGGAGTGTAGGTCAGGTGAACACTGAAGCTTTCTTT. Protein: CAWSVGQVNTEAFF.

As concerns this clone: The same CDR3 also results from other DNA sequences found in this sample. The chain is built from TRBV7-3 and TRBJ2-1; 14 bases agree with TRBD2. Germline-derived CDR1 and CDR2 are SGHTA and FQGTGA. V was pared by 4 bases and J by 7 bases, with 3 bases of the junction left unmatched. This CDR3 region has 15 residues. In DNA, the CDR3 is TGTGCCAGCAGCTCCGGACTAGCGGGGGGAAATGAGCAGTTCTTC. Its protein product is CASSSGLAGGNEQFF.

This chain links TRBV9 with TRBJ2-3; TRBD2 matches at 7 bases. The germline V gene has CDR1 SGDLS and CDR2 YYNGEE. This CDR3 contains 14 residues. Unmatched junction bases numbered 4, after V lost 1 base and J lost 5 bases. CDR3 sequence: CASSVRSGVDTQYF. The CDR3 coding sequence is TGTGCCAGCAGCGTACGAAGCGGGGTAGATACGCAGTATTTT.

The rearrangement links TRBV21-1 to TRBJ2-7; TRBD1, the D gene given by the table, was not confirmed from the DNA. TRBV21-1 is listed as a pseudogene. The CDR3 is 17 residues long. The CDR3 bases are TGTGCCAGCAGCAAAGTAGCTCGGTGGGGCCGGTTCTACGAGCAGTACGTC. It translates to CASSKVARWGRFYEQYV.

V usage is TRBV7-8 and J usage is TRBJ1-3; no clear D. Germline CDR1 reads SGHVS; CDR2 reads FQNEAQ. The CDR3 contains 14 residues. The V and J ends lost 10 bases and 0 bases respectively, with 13 bases between them. CDR3 coding DNA: TGTGCCACGGGTGTAGCCCCCTCTGGAAACACCATATATTTT. It specifies CATGVAPSGNTIYF. Variable domain in full (rest from reference TRBV7-8 and TRBJ1-3): GAGVSQSPRYKVAKRGQDVALRCDPISGHVSLFWYQQALGQGPEFLTYFQNEAQLDKSGLPSDRFFAERPEGSVSTLKIQRTQQEDSAVYLCATGVAPSGNTIYFGEGSWLTVV.

V and J are TRBV5-4 and TRBJ2-7; the D gene is possibly TRBD1 (6 bases). V lost 2 bases and J 0 bases, leaving 9 bases between the germline ends. CDR3 size: 14 residues. The germline CDR1 and CDR2 sequences are SGHNT and YYREEE (reference sequence). CDR3 protein: CASSFMDSSYEQYF. The CDR3 nucleotides read TGTGCCAGCAGCTTCATGGACAGCTCCTACGAGCAGTACTTC. Supplemented by reference TRBV5-4 and TRBJ2-7, the full variable domain reads ETGVTQSPTHLIKTRGQQVTLRCSSQSGHNTVSWYQQALGQGPQFIFQYYREEENGRGNFPPRFSGLQFPNYSSELNVNALELDDSALYLCASSFMDSSYEQYFGPGTRLTVT.

This clone was counted a few times. The chain recombines TRBV20-1 with TRBJ1-4; the D gene is possibly TRBD1 (5 bases). Germline values: CDR1 DFQATT, CDR2 SNEGSKA (reference sequence). Trimming left V 1 base short and J 12 bases short, with 9 bases between. The CDR3 has 11 amino acids. The CDR3 nucleotides read TGCAGTGCTAGAGTGCAGGGTGAACTGTTTTTT. Amino acid sequence: CSARVQGELFF.

The V gene is TRBV7-9, the J gene TRBJ2-3, with 12 bases aligning to TRBD2. The CDR3 consists of 17 residues. Per the germline V gene, CDR1 is SEHNR and CDR2 is FQNEAQ (reference sequence). Unmatched junction bases numbered 9, after V lost 5 bases and J lost 3 bases. The CDR3 region is CASSPLATSGGTDTQYF. CDR3 in DNA: TGTGCCAGCAGCCCCCTCGCGACTAGCGGGGGAACAGATACGCAGTATTTT.

The J gene is TRBJ2-3, the V gene TRBV5-1; TRBD2 matches at 8 bases. The CDR3 loop spans 14 amino acids. Germline trimming cut 5 bases from V and 4 bases from J; bases unmatched to any gene: 6. Germline V gene data show CDR1 as SGHRS and CDR2 as YFSETQ. The CDR3, as DNA: TGCGCCAGCAGTTCCGGGGGGGCAGCAGATACGCAGTATTTT. Protein sequence: CASSSGGAADTQYF.

This chain joins TRBV7-9 and TRBJ2-6, with D unclear. The length of the CDR3 is 16 residues. Trimming pared 4 bases from V and 0 bases from J, leaving 10 bases between. CDR1 is SEHNR and CDR2 is FQNEAQ in the germline V gene (reference sequence). DNA of the CDR3: TGTGCCAGCAGCTCACTCATCATCTCTGGGGCCAACGTCCTGACTTTC. This encodes CASSSLIISGANVLTF.

This clone was seen once. V is TRBV18 and J is TRBJ1-1; D is unresolved. There are 12 residues in the CDR3. Germline V gene data show CDR1 as KGHSH and CDR2 as LQKENI. Trimming removed 6 bases at V and 7 bases at J, with 12 bases between. Here the CDR3 DNA reads TGTGCCAGCTCGCGGGATCGTAATGAAGCTTTCTTT. Residues: CASSRDRNEAFF.

This clone has just a few counts. The chain has TRBV5-6 and TRBJ1-3; D not certain. CDR1 is SGHDT and CDR2 is YYEEEE in the germline V gene. Trimming shortened V by 7 bases and J by 3 bases, and 17 bases separated the two germline ends. The CDR3 spans 15 residues. This CDR3 is CASGPGWSLGNTIYF. In DNA, the CDR3 is TGTGCCAGCGGGCCGGGGTGGTCCCTTGGAAACACCATATATTTT.

The chain recombines TRBV2 with TRBJ1-5; D possibly corresponds to TRBD1 (6 bases). This CDR3 spans 16 amino acids. Germline loops: CDR1 SNHLY, CDR2 FYNNEI. The V end lost 6 bases, the J end lost 0 bases, and 15 bases lay between the germline ends. CDR3 region: CASSGTGPDSNQPQHF. The CDR3 nucleotides read TGTGCCAGCAGCGGAACAGGGCCGGATAGCAATCAGCCCCAGCATTTT.

The rearrangement uses TRBV2 and TRBJ2-2, with D uncertain. CDR3 size: 13 residues. Germline assignment: CDR1 SNHLY and CDR2 FYNNEI. Trimming pared 2 bases from V and 4 bases from J, leaving 5 bases between. This chain's CDR3 is CASSEHITGELFF. Here the CDR3 DNA reads TGTGCCAGCAGTGAACACATCACCGGGGAGCTGTTTTTT.

This clone came up a few times. The chain is built from TRBV6-4 and TRBJ1-2; TRBD1 agrees at 8 bases. Per germline, CDR1 MRHNA and CDR2 SNTAGT. This CDR3 region has 13 residues. V was pared by 6 bases and J by 8 bases, with 8 bases of the junction left unmatched. CDR3 nucleotide sequence: TGTGCCAGCAGCGCTACAGGGGGTCAGGGCTACACCTTC. Encoded protein: CASSATGGQGYTF.

This chain links TRBV5-1 with TRBJ1-3; D is unclear. V was trimmed by 0 bases and J by 4 bases, leaving 14 bases between them. This CDR3 is built from 16 residues. Germline assignment: CDR1 SGHRS and CDR2 YFSETQ. CDR3 in amino acids: CASSLGSGPRGNTIYF. The DNA for the CDR3 is TGCGCCAGCAGCTTGGGCTCGGGTCCACGAGGAAACACCATATATTTT.

This chain joins TRBV5-1 and TRBJ2-3, with D possibly being TRBD2 (6 bases). V lost 7 bases and J 3 bases, leaving 18 bases between the germline ends. This CDR3 spans 15 amino acids. The germline V gene encodes CDR1 SGHRS and CDR2 YFSETQ. CDR3 region: CASPAGTPMTDTQYF. CDR3 bases: TGCGCCAGCCCTGCCGGGACTCCAATGACAGATACGCAGTATTTT.

The V call is TRBV5-1, the J call TRBJ1-4; D is undetermined. Trimming removed 2 bases from V and 3 bases from J, with 8 bases in between. Germline V gives CDR1 SGHRS, CDR2 YFSETQ. The CDR3 contains 14 residues. The CDR3 DNA is TGCGCCAGCAGCTTCGGGGTGGCTAATGAAAAACTGTTTTTT. This translates into CASSFGVANEKLFF. Full variable domain (missing parts from reference TRBV5-1 and TRBJ1-4): KAGVTQTPRYLIKTRGQQVTLSCSPISGHRSVSWYQQTPGQGLQFLFEYFSETQRNKGNFPGRFSGRQFSNSRSEMNVSTLELGDSALYLCASSFGVANEKLFFGSGTQLSVL.

V gene TRBV10-3 combines with J gene TRBJ2-6; tentative D call: TRBD1 (6 bases). V gave up 5 bases and J gave up 4 bases, with 12 bases separating them. Per the germline V gene, CDR1 is ENHRY and CDR2 is SYGVKD. CDR3 length: 15 amino acids. Written as DNA, the CDR3 is TGTGCCATCAGTTTTACAGGGAGAGGGGCCAACGTCCTGACTTTC. As protein: CAISFTGRGANVLTF.

This rearrangement joins TRBV14 to TRBJ1-6, with D hard to call. The germline gives CDR1 SGHDN, CDR2 FVKESK. V was clipped by 5 bases and J by 5 bases, with 16 bases between them. The CDR3 sequence is 16 residues long. CDR3: CASSAGGDRNNSPLHF. The CDR3 nucleotides are TGTGCCAGCAGCGCTGGCGGAGACCGGAATAATTCACCCCTCCACTTT.

The V gene is TRBV3-1 (or the pseudogene TRBV3-2), the J gene TRBJ2-4, with 15 positions matching TRBD2. CDR1 and CDR2 (germline): LGHDT, YNNKEL (reference sequence). The length of the CDR3 is 19 residues. V shed 3 bases and J 0 bases; nucleotides not matched to a gene: 6. In nucleotides, the CDR3 is TGTGCCAGCAGCCAGCCGGGACTAGCGGGGGGTATAGCCAAAAACATTCAGTACTTC. It yields the protein CASSQPGLAGGIAKNIQYF.

The V call is TRBV9, the J call TRBJ1-2; D not certain. Germline CDR1 is SGDLS and CDR2 is YYNGEE. Trimming removed 7 bases from V and 6 bases from J, with 10 bases in between. The CDR3 length is 11 residues. For the CDR3, the DNA is TGTGCCAGCCTAGGAGAAGATGGCTACACCTTC. It encodes CASLGEDGYTF.

The V and J genes are TRBV2 and TRBJ1-6; TRBD1 is a possible D gene (6 bases). CDR1 and CDR2 (germline): SNHLY, FYNNEI. Trimming shortened V by 11 bases and J by 5 bases, and 16 bases separated the two germline ends. CDR3 length: 14 residues. CDR3: CASHLRGNNSPLHF. In DNA, the CDR3 is TGTGCCTCCCACCTCAGGGGAAATAATTCACCCCTCCACTTT.

Here the CDR3 reads CASSMWTGAPYGYTF. The CDR3 DNA sequence: TGTGCCAGTAGTATGTGGACAGGGGCACCATATGGCTACACCTTC. This chain links TRBV19 with TRBJ1-2; 9 bases align to TRBD1. CDR3 length: 15 residues. Trimming at V came to 3 bases and at J to 5 bases, leaving 7 bases not matched to a gene. The germline V gene has CDR1 LNHDA and CDR2 SQIVND (reference sequence).

The V call is TRBV19, the J call TRBJ2-7, with TRBD2 identical over 7 bases. This CDR3 spans 14 amino acids. Germline V gene data show CDR1 as LNHDA and CDR2 as SQIVND (reference sequence). The V gene end was trimmed by 6 bases and the J gene end by 2 bases; junction bases not matched to a gene: 7. The CDR3 spells CASRSGGGAYEQYF. CDR3 coding DNA: TGTGCCAGTAGAAGCGGCGGGGGAGCCTACGAGCAGTACTTC.

This sequence joins TRBV3-1 (or the pseudogene TRBV3-2) and TRBJ2-2; 7 bases map to TRBD2. The CDR3 covers 15 residues. Germline loops: CDR1 LGHDT, CDR2 YNNKEL (reference sequence). After removal of 4 bases from V and 0 bases from J, the junction contained 2 bases not matched to a gene. In nucleotides, the CDR3 is TGTGCCAGCAGCCCTGGACTAGCGAACACCGGGGAGCTGTTTTTT. Protein sequence: CASSPGLANTGELFF.

With respect to this clone: At one end the junction does not follow the germline gene, possibly because of a read error. In DNA, the CDR3 is TGTGCCAGCAGTGAAGGCAACAGGGCCTGCCGGTTC. Residues: CASSEGNRACRF. The chain recombines TRBV2 with TRBJ1-2, with D tentatively TRBD1 (6 bases). Per germline, CDR1 SNHLY and CDR2 FYNNEI. The CDR3 loop spans 12 amino acids.

V gene TRBV5-1 combines with J gene TRBJ1-1; the D gene is possibly TRBD1 (5 bases). The germline V and J ends were trimmed by 4 bases and 4 bases, with 17 bases remaining between them. Germline V gene data show CDR1 as SGHRS and CDR2 as YFSETQ. The CDR3 sequence is 15 residues long. Here the CDR3 reads CASSPGGPGGTEAFF. In DNA form, the CDR3 reads TGCGCCAGCAGCCCGGGTGGGCCCGGGGGCACTGAAGCTTTCTTT.